Listed here are 3 T cell receptor beta chains from one sample, sequenced in a study of T cells in localized non-small cell lung cancer. TCRdb's copy holds only in-frame clones and misses some; the assay was immunoSEQ multiplex PCR. The data hold approximately 15,000 clones, with 75% to 90% observed a single time. This material consisted of peripheral blood, taken before any cancer treatment. These TCRs come from a woman aged 35-75 years with stage I lung adenocarcinoma.

The chain couples TRBV2 to TRBJ2-7, with D perhaps TRBD2 (6 bases). Germline V gives CDR1 SNHLY, CDR2 FYNNEI. V dropped 3 bases and J dropped 3 bases, with 12 bases sitting between them. This CDR3 spans 14 amino acids. The CDR3 reads CASSDTSSSYEQYF. The CDR3 DNA reads as TGTGCCAGCAGTGATACTAGCAGCAGCTACGAGCAGTACTTC.

This chain joins TRBV15 and TRBJ1-5; the D gene is possibly TRBD1 (5 bases). The CDR3 extends over 18 amino acids. The germline V and J ends were trimmed by 0 bases and 6 bases, with 21 bases remaining between them. Germline assignment: CDR1 LNHNV and CDR2 YYDKDF (reference sequence). The CDR3 sequence: CATSRDPPMATRGQPQHF. For the CDR3, the DNA is TGTGCCACCAGCAGAGATCCCCCCATGGCAACGAGGGGTCAGCCCCAGCATTTT.

The rearrangement uses TRBV23-1 and TRBJ2-1, with 10 bases that match TRBD1. TRBV23-1 is reported as an ORF; its role is uncertain. V shed 8 bases and J 3 bases; nucleotides not matched to a gene: 4. The CDR3 spans 14 residues. CDR3: CASGRDRGYNEQFF. The CDR3 region has the DNA TGCGCCAGCGGCCGGGACAGGGGCTACAATGAGCAGTTCTTC.